This TCR beta chain is from a study of T-cell reconstitution after alpha-beta-depleted transplantation in children. This sample's TCRbeta library carried unique molecular identifier barcodes. TCRdb processed the PCR reads anew with MiXCR; each CDR3 protein has one entry. The sample lists about 900,000 distinct CDR3 sequences, roughly 29% occurring once. The CDR3 is made up of 14 amino acids. Per the germline V gene, CDR1 is SGHVS and CDR2 is FQNEAQ. V lost 3 bases to trimming and J lost 2 bases, with 11 bases between them. Study observations and caveats: The origin of alpha-beta T cells about two months after transplant was reportedly several hundred expanded graft clones. Surviving recipient T cells and thymic progenitors underlay high day-60 TCRbeta diversity in some patients. One year after transplant, T-cell counts and diversity came mostly from newly produced T cells.

Regarding this clonotype: The antigen is undetermined.

Material: PBMCs, mostly from graft donor cells, obtained 360 days after TCRalphabeta/CD19-depleted stem cell transplant. This TCR was recovered from a boy in the first two years of life who had a stem cell transplant for SCID, so the T cells may come from the graft donor. The gene calls are TRBV7-8 and TRBJ2-7, with D possibly being TRBD1 (6 bases). The CDR3 bases are TGTGCCAGCAGCTTCCTGGGGGCTCCCTACGAGCAGTACTTC. Amino acids: CASSFLGAPYEQYF.